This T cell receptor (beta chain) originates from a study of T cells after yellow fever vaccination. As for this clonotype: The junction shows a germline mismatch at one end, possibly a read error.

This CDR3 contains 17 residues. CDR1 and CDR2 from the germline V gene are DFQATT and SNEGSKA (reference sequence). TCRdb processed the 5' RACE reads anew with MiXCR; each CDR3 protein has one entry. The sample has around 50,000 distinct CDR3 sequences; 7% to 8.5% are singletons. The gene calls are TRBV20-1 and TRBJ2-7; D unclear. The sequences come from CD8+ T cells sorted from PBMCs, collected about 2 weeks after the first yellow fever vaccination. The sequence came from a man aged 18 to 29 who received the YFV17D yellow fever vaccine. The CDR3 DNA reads TGCTGTGCTAGAGATCATGGAGCAGGTATAAATCCCTACGAGCAGTACTTC. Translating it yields CCARDHGAGINPYEQYF.